This T cell receptor beta chain was captured by sequencing in a study of blood T cell repertoires in COVID-19. Study in general: Both acute and convalescent COVID-19 samples were obtained from the United States, Italy and Spain.

V lost 8 bases to trimming and J lost 5 bases; unmatched junction nucleotides: 5. The CDR3 contains 13 residues. Germline V gives CDR1 SGHTA, CDR2 FQGNSA. Per the original data handling: Amplification from reference gene primers served as the basis for estimated nucleated cell counts. The data were produced by immunoSEQ multiplex PCR, yet TCRdb's version contains in-frame clones alone and is incomplete. The V and J calls and clone size are taken from that table; D and trimming were inferred from the DNA. The repertoire holds around 150,000 clones, with 85% as singletons. Sequenced input: peripheral blood. The TCR comes from a human donor with acute or convalescent COVID-19. The donor label of this sample is uncertain. This chain joins TRBV7-2 and TRBJ1-4, with TRBD1 identical over 7 bases. As DNA, the CDR3 is TGTGCCAGCCTTGGACAGGAGAATGAAAAACTGTTTTTT. Residues: CASLGQENEKLFF.